A single sample is the source of the 2 T cell receptor beta chains below, sequenced in a study of cytotoxic CD8 clonotypes in ibrutinib-treated CLL. The assay was immunoSEQ multiplex PCR, and TCRdb's table has in-frame clones only and misses some. The data show 76,000 or so clones, roughly 83% seen once. Sequencing used PBMCs, obtained after 24 months of ibrutinib treatment. These receptors were obtained from a human donor with chronic lymphocytic leukemia.

This chain connects TRBV6-4 to TRBJ2-7, with TRBD2 matching over 9 bases. V trimming: 6 bases; J trimming: 6 bases; junction bases outside the gene matches: 15. The CDR3 has 16 amino acids. In germline, CDR1 is MRHNA, CDR2 SNTAGT. The CDR3 bases are TGTGCCAGCAGGATCCTAGCGGGACCCAAACTATGCGAGCAGTACTTC. It specifies CASRILAGPKLCEQYF.

The chain has TRBV11-2 and TRBJ2-1, with D uncertain. This CDR3 has 12 residues. V was shortened by 6 bases and J by 8 bases, with 11 bases between the two germline ends. Per the germline V gene, CDR1 is SGHAT and CDR2 is FQNNGV. The CDR3 DNA is TGTGCCAGCAGTCCCTCGGCCTATGAGCAGTTCTTC. Translating gives CASSPSAYEQFF.